One sample yielded the 8 T cell receptor beta chains listed below, sequenced in a study of blood T cell repertoires in COVID-19. The protocol was immunoSEQ multiplex PCR, while the TCRdb copy is restricted to in-frame clones and leaves out a portion. The data hold approximately 150,000 clones, with 87% observed a single time. Sequences were obtained from peripheral blood. Receptor source: a man aged 45 to 65 who had recovered from COVID-19.

This chain joins TRBV6-1 and TRBJ2-5; TRBD2 matches 11 bases. CDR3 length: 16 amino acids. Trimming removed 2 bases from V and 2 bases from J; junction bases left unmatched: 4. Germline CDR1 and CDR2: MNHNS and SASEGT. The CDR3 nucleotides are TGTGCCAGCAGTGAAAGTACTAGCGGGGGACAAGAGACCCAGTACTTC. It encodes CASSESTSGGQETQYF.

This chain joins TRBV7-6 and TRBJ1-5; 7 bases fit TRBD1. The CDR3 is 14 residues long. Per the germline V gene, CDR1 is SGHVS and CDR2 is FNYEAQ. V lost 2 bases to trimming and J lost 8 bases; unmatched junction nucleotides: 6. Here the CDR3 reads CASSLLAQGEPQHF. The CDR3 DNA reads TGTGCCAGCAGCTTACTGGCTCAGGGGGAGCCCCAGCATTTT.

The J gene is TRBJ1-1, the V gene TRBV6-5, with 8 bases that match TRBD1. The CDR3 loop spans 15 amino acids. V lost 4 bases and J lost 3; bases outside the gene matches: 7. CDR1 is MNHEY and CDR2 is SVGAGI in the germline V gene. The CDR3 region is CASSSDRGRDTEAFF. CDR3 in DNA: TGTGCCAGCAGTTCCGACAGGGGACGGGACACTGAAGCTTTCTTT.

The chain joins TRBV7-8 to TRBJ1-2; maybe TRBD1 (5 bases). CDR1 and CDR2 (germline): SGHVS, FQNEAQ. The CDR3 has 13 amino acids. With 1 base removed from V and 13 bases from J, the gap between germline ends came to 16 bases. CDR3 residues: CASSLDLSGSSTF. The CDR3 DNA follows: TGTGCCAGCAGCTTAGACCTCTCAGGGTCCAGCACCTTC.

The V gene is TRBV12-3 or TRBV12-4, the J gene TRBJ2-7; D might be TRBD1 (6 bases). This CDR3 is 13 amino acids long. V was shortened by 6 bases and J by 3 bases, with 12 bases between the two germline ends. CDR3 in DNA: TGTGCCAGCAGCCTCCGGGACAACTACGAGCAGTACTTC. It codes for CASSLRDNYEQYF.

The table lists this clone with a count of one. This chain connects TRBV6-5 to TRBJ2-7, with 8 bases that match TRBD2. The CDR3 covers 13 residues. The germline V gene has CDR1 MNHEY and CDR2 SVGAGI. The V segment lost 7 bases and the J segment 7 bases; nucleotides outside the gene matches: 9. This CDR3 reads CASILAGGREQYF. DNA of the CDR3: TGTGCCAGCATCCTAGCGGGCGGGCGAGAGCAGTACTTC.

The chain couples TRBV6-6 to TRBJ1-4; weak D call: TRBD1 (5 bases). Looked up from germline, CDR1 is MNHNY and CDR2 is SVGAGI (reference sequence). V shed 2 bases and J shed 8 bases, with 15 bases lying between them. The CDR3 is 15 amino acids. In DNA form, the CDR3 reads TGTGCCAGCAGTTACATGGGCAGGGAAGACGAAAAACTGTTTTTT. Its translation: CASSYMGREDEKLFF.

The chain carries TRBV29-1 and TRBJ1-2, with TRBD1 matching 9 bases. Losses at the gene ends were 5 bases for V and 3 bases for J; bases not matched to a gene: 10. Per germline, CDR1 SQVTM and CDR2 ANQGSEA. CDR3 length: 15 residues. The CDR3 DNA sequence: TGCAGCGTTCCGGCCGGGGACAGGGCATACTATGGCTACACCTTC. Its translation: CSVPAGDRAYYGYTF.